One and the same sample provided the 6 T cell receptor beta chains below, sequenced in a study of T cell responses to AZD1222 COVID-19 vaccine. TCRdb's table, derived via immunoSEQ multiplex PCR, lists solely in-frame clones and lacks some. The data show roughly 150,000 clones, roughly 91% seen once. The sequencing used peripheral blood, collected 28 days after the second AZD1222 dose. Receptors originate from an adult who received the AZD1222 COVID-19 vaccine.

This sequence joins TRBV19 and TRBJ2-1; D is unclear. CDR1 is LNHDA and CDR2 is SQIVND in the germline V gene (reference sequence). V shed 3 bases and J shed 9 bases, with 9 bases lying between them. The CDR3 extends over 12 amino acids. The chain's CDR3 is CASSMVPGEQFF. CDR3 bases: TGTGCCAGTAGTATGGTGCCGGGTGAGCAGTTCTTC.

The V and J genes are TRBV7-8 and TRBJ1-3; TRBD1 might be the D (5 bases). The CDR3 is 16 amino acids. The germline V and J ends were trimmed by 4 bases and 1 base, with 14 bases remaining between them. The germline gives CDR1 SGHVS, CDR2 FQNEAQ. The DNA for the CDR3 is TGTGCCAGCAGCTCAGACAGTGGCCTTTCTGGAAACACCATATATTTT. Protein product: CASSSDSGLSGNTIYF.

V usage is TRBV6-2 or TRBV6-3 and J usage is TRBJ2-2; D may be TRBD1 or TRBD2 (5 bases each). The CDR3 is 17 amino acids. Deletions cut 2 bases from V and 2 bases from J, with 15 bases between. Germline CDR1 MNHEY, CDR2 SVGEGT. The CDR3: CASSYPLWDRNTGELFF. As DNA, the CDR3 is TGTGCCAGCAGTTACCCACTCTGGGACCGTAACACCGGGGAGCTGTTTTTT.

This sequence joins TRBV5-1 and TRBJ2-3; the match to TRBD1 covers 9 bases. The CDR3 has 13 residues. V lost 4 bases and J lost 3; bases outside the gene matches: 0. Germline V CDR1 and CDR2: SGHRS, YFSETQ. CDR3 in amino acids: CASSGTGTDTQYF. The CDR3 DNA reads as TGCGCCAGCAGCGGGACAGGGACAGATACGCAGTATTTT.

This sequence joins TRBV6-1 and TRBJ2-7; 11 bases fit TRBD1. Germline CDR1 MNHNS, CDR2 SASEGT. The CDR3 contains 15 residues. With 3 bases clipped from V and 3 bases from J, the junction kept 4 bases outside the gene matches. CDR3 sequence (DNA): TGTGCCAGCAGTGAGTACGGGACAGGGGGCTACGAGCAGTACTTC. Translated, it gives CASSEYGTGGYEQYF.

CDR3: CASSTDLHPVEQYF. The CDR3 DNA follows: TGTGCCAGTTCGACAGACCTCCATCCAGTCGAGCAGTACTTC. The V gene is TRBV2, the J gene TRBJ2-7, with D possibly being TRBD1 (5 bases). CDR3 size: 14 residues. Trimming shortened V by 9 bases and J by 6 bases, and 21 bases separated the two germline ends. Looked up from germline, CDR1 is SNHLY and CDR2 is FYNNEI.